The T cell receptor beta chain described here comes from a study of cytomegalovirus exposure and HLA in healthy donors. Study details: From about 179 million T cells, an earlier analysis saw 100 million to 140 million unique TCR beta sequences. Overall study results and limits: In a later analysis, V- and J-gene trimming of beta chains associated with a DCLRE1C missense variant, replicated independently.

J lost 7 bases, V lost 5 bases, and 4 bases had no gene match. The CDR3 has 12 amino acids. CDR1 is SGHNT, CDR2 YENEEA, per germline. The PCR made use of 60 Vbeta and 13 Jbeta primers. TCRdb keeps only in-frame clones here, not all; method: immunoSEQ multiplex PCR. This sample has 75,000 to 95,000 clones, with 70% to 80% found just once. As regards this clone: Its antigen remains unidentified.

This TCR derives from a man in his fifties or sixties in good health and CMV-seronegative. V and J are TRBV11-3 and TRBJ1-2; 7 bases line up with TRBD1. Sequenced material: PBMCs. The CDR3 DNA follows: TGTGCCAGCAGCCCCGGACAGGTTGGCTACACCTTC. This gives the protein CASSPGQVGYTF.